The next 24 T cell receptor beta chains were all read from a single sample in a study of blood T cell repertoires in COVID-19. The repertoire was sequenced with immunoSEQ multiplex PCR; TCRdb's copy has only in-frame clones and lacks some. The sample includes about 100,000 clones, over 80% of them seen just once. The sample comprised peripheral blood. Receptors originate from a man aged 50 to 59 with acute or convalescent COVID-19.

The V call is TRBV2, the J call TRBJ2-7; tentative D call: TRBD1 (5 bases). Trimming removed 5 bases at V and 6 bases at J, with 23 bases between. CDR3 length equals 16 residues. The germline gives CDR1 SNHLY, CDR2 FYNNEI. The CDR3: CASSYYRIDGEGEQYF. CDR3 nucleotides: TGTGCCAGCAGTTATTACAGGATAGATGGAGAAGGCGAGCAGTACTTC.

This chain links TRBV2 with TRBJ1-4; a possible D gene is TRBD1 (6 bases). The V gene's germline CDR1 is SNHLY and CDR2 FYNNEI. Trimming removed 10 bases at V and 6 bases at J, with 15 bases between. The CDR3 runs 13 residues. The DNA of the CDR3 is TGTGCCACCCGGGGGGGGCGAGATGAAAAACTGTTTTTT. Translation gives CATRGGRDEKLFF.

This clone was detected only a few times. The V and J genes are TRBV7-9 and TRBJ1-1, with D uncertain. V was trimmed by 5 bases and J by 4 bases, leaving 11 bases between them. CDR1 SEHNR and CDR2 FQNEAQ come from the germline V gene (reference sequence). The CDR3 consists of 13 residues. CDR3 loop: CASSPDLGTEAFF. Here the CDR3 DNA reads TGTGCCAGCAGCCCGGACTTGGGCACTGAAGCTTTCTTT. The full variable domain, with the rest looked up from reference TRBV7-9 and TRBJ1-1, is DTGVSQNPRHKITKRGQNVTFRCDPISEHNRLYWYRQTLGQGPEFLTYFQNEAQLEKSRLLSDRFSAERPKGSFSTLEIQRTEQGDSAMYLCASSPDLGTEAFFGQGTRLTVV.

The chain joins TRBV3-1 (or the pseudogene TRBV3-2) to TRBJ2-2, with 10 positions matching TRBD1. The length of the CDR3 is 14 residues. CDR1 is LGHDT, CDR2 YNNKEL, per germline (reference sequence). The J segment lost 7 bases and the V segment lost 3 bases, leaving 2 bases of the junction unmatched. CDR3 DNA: TGTGCCAGCAGCCAGGGACAGGGGCTCGGGGAGCTGTTTTTT. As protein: CASSQGQGLGELFF.

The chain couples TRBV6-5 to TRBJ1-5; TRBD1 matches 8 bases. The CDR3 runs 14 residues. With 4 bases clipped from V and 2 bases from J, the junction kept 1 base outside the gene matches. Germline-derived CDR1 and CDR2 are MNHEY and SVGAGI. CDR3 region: CASSLTGGNQPQHF. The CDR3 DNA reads TGTGCCAGCAGTTTGACAGGGGGCAATCAGCCCCAGCATTTT.

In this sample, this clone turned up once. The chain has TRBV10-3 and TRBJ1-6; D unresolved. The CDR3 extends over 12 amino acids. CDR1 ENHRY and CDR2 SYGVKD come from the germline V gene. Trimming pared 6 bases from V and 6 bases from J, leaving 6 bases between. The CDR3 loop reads CAIRGVNSPLHF. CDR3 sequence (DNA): TGTGCCATCAGAGGAGTTAATTCACCCCTCCACTTT.

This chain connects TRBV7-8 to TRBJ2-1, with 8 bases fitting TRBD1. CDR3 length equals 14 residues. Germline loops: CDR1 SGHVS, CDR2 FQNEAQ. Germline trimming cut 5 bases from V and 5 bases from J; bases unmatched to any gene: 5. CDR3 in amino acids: CASSLRQGHNEQFF. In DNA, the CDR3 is TGTGCCAGCAGCCTCCGACAGGGGCACAATGAGCAGTTCTTC.

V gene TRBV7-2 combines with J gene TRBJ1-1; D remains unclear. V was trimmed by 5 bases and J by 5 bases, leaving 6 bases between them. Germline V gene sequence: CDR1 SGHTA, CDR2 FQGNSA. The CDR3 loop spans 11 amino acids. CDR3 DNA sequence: TGTGCCAGCAGCCCCTTGACTGAAGCTTTCTTT. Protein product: CASSPLTEAFF.

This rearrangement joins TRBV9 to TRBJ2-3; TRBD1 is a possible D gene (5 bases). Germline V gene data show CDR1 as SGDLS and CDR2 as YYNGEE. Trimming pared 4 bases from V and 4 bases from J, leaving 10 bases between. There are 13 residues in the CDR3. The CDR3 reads CASSQGSSDTQYF. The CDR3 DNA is TGTGCCAGCAGCCAGGGTTCCTCAGATACGCAGTATTTT.

The CDR3 is CASSFTGGEKLFF. For the CDR3, the DNA is TGTGCCAGCAGCTTTACAGGGGGAGAAAAACTGTTTTTT. The genes are TRBV7-2 and TRBJ1-4; 8 bases match TRBD1. Trimming took 3 bases from V and 8 from J; bases not matched to a gene: 2. CDR1 is SGHTA, CDR2 FQGNSA, per germline. The CDR3 totals 13 residues.

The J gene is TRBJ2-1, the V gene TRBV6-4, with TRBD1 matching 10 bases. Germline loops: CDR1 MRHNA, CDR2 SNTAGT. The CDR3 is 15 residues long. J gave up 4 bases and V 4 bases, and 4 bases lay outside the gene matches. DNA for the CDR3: TGTGCCAGCAGTGGGGACAGGGGACCTTACAATGAGCAGTTCTTC. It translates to CASSGDRGPYNEQFF.

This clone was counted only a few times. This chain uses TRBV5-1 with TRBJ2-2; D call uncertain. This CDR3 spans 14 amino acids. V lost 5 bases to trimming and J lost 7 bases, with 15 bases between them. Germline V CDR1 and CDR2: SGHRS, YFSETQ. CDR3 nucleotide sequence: TGCGCCAGCAGTTACGATTTAGAAGTCGGGGAGCTGTTTTTT. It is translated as CASSYDLEVGELFF.

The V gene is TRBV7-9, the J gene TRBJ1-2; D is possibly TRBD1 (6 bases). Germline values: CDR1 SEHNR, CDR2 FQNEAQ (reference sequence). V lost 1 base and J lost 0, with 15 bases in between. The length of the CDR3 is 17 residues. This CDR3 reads CASSLVGRGSPNYGYTF. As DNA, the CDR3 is TGTGCCAGCAGCTTAGTCGGCAGGGGTTCCCCTAACTATGGCTACACCTTC.

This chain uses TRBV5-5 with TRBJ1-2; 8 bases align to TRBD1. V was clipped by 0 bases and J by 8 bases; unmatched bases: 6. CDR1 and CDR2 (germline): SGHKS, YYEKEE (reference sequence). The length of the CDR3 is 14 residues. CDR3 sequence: CASSLAGGGEGYTF. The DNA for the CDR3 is TGTGCCAGCAGCTTGGCAGGGGGCGGTGAGGGCTACACCTTC.

CDR3: CASSAPYGADTQYF. Written as DNA, the CDR3 is TGTGCCAGCAGCGCCCCCTATGGAGCAGATACGCAGTATTTT. V usage is TRBV9 and J usage is TRBJ2-3; no definite D call. Trimming stripped 3 bases from V and 4 bases from J, with 12 bases between. CDR1 SGDLS and CDR2 YYNGEE come from the germline V gene. The CDR3 spans 14 residues.

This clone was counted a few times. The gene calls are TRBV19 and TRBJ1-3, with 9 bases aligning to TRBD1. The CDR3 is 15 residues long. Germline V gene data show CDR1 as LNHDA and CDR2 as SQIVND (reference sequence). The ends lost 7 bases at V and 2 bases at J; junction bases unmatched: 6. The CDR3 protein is CASTIQGAPGNTIYF. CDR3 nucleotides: TGTGCCAGTACCATACAGGGGGCTCCTGGAAACACCATATATTTT.

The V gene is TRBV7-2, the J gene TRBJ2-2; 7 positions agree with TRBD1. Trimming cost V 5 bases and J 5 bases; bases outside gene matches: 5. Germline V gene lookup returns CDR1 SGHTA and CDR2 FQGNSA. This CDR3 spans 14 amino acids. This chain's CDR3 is CASSHLQGTGELFF. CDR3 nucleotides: TGTGCCAGCAGCCACCTACAGGGGACCGGGGAGCTGTTTTTT.

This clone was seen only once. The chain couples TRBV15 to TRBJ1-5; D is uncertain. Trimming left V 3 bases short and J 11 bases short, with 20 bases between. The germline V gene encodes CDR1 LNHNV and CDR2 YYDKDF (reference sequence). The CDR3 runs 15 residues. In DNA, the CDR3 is TGTGCCACCAGCAGGTTAGGACTCCCCGGGGTGTCCCAGCATTTT. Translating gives CATSRLGLPGVSQHF. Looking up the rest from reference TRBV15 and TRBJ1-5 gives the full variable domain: DAMVIQNPRYQVTQFGKPVTLSCSQTLNHNVMYWYQQKSSQAPKLLFHYYDKDFNNEADTPDNFQSRRPNTSFCFLDIRSPGLGDTAMYLCATSRLGLPGVSQHFGDGTRLSIL.

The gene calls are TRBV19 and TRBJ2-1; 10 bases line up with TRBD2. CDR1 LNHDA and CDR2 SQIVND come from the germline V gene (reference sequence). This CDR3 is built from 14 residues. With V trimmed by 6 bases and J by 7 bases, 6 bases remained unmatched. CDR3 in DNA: TGTGCCAGTAGGTTAGCGGGGGGAGGAAATGAGCAGTTCTTC. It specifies CASRLAGGGNEQFF.

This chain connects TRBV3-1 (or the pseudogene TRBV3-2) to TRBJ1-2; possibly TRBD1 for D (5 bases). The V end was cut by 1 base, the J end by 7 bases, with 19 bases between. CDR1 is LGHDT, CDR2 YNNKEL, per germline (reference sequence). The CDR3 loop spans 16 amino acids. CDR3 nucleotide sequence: TGTGCCAGCAGCCAAGGGCCGGGGACTTCGGCGGGTGGCTACACCTTC. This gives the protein CASSQGPGTSAGGYTF.

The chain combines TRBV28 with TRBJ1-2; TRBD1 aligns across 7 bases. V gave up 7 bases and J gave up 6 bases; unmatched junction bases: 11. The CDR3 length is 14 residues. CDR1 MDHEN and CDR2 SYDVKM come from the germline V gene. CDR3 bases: TGTGCCAGCACGCCACAGGGGATTTTAGATGGCTACACCTTC. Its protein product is CASTPQGILDGYTF.

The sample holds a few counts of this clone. The DNA for the CDR3 is TGCGCCAGCAGCCAGGGGACAGAAGAGACCCAGTACTTC. Translating it yields CASSQGTEETQYF. The chain uses TRBV5-1 and TRBJ2-5; 7 nucleotides line up with TRBD1. The CDR3 has 13 residues. V dropped 4 bases and J dropped 3; count of bases not matched to a gene: 3. CDR1 is SGHRS and CDR2 is YFSETQ in the germline V gene.

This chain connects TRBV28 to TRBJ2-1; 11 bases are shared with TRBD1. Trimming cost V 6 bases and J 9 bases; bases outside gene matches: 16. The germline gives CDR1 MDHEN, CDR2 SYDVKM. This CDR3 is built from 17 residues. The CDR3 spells CASRLSSGTGGLGEQFF. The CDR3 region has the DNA TGTGCCAGCAGACTCTCCTCGGGGACAGGGGGTTTGGGTGAGCAGTTCTTC.

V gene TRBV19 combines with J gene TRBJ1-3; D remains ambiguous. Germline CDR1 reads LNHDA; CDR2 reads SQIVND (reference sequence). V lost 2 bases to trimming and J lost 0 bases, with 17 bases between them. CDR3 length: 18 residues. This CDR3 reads CASSISKTSWSSGNTIYF. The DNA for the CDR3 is TGTGCCAGTAGTATAAGTAAGACTTCCTGGAGCTCTGGAAACACCATATATTTT.